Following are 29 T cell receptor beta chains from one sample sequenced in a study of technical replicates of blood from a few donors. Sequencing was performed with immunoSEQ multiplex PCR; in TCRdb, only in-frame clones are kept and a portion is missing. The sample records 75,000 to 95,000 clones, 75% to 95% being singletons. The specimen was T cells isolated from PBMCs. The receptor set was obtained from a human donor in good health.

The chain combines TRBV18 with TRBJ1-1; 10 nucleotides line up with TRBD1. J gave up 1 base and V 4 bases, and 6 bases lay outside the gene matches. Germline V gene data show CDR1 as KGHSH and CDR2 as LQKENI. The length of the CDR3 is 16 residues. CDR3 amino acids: CASSRDRGRANTEAFF. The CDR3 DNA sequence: TGTGCCAGCTCACGAGACAGGGGGCGAGCGAACACTGAAGCTTTCTTT.

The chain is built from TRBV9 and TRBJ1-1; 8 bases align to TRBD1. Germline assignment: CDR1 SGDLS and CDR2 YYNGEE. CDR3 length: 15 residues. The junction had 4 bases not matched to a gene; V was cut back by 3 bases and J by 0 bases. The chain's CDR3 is CASSAQGAVNTEAFF. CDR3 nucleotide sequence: TGTGCCAGCAGCGCCCAGGGGGCGGTGAACACTGAAGCTTTCTTT.

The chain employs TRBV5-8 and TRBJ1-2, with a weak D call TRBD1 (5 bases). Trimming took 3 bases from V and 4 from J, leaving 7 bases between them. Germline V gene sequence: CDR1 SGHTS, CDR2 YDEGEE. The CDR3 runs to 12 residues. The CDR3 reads CASSYDSYGYTF. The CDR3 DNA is TGTGCCAGCAGCTACGACAGCTATGGCTACACCTTC. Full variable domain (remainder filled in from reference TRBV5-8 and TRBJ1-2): EAGVTQSPTHLIKTRGQQATLRCSPISGHTSVYWYQQALGLGLQFLLWYDEGEERNRGNFPPRFSGRQFPNYSSELNVNALELEDSALYLCASSYDSYGYTFGSGTRLTVV.

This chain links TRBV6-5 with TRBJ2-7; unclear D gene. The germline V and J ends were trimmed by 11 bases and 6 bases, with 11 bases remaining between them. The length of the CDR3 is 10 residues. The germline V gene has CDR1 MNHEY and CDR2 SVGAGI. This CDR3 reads CAVGVFEQYF. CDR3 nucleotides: TGTGCCGTCGGAGTTTTCGAGCAGTACTTC.

The CDR3 spells CSVEGTSSGYNEQFF. CDR3 in DNA: TGCAGCGTTGAAGGAACTAGTTCCGGCTACAATGAGCAGTTCTTC. V is TRBV29-1 and J is TRBJ2-1, with a tentative D call TRBD2 (5 bases). This CDR3 comprises 15 residues. V was cut by 1 base and J by 3 bases, with 13 bases left in between. Germline-derived CDR1 and CDR2 are SQVTM and ANQGSEA.

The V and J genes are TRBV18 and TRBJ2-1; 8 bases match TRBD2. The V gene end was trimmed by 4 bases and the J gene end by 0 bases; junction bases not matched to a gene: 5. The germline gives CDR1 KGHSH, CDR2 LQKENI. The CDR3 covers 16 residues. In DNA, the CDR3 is TGTGCCAGCTCACAGGTAGCGGGGAGCTCCTACAATGAGCAGTTCTTC. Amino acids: CASSQVAGSSYNEQFF.

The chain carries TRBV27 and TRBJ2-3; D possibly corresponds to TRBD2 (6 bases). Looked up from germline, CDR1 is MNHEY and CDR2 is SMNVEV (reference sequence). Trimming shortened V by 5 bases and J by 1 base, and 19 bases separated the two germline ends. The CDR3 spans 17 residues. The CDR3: CASSPFGGRRGTDTQYF. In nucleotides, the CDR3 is TGTGCCAGCAGTCCTTTTGGAGGGCGTCGAGGCACAGATACGCAGTATTTT.

For the CDR3, the DNA is TGTGCCAGCAGTTTGGGCGGAGGCCTAGGGGAGCTGTTTTTT. Translating gives CASSLGGGLGELFF. The chain combines TRBV28 with TRBJ2-2; maybe TRBD2 (5 bases). The CDR3 consists of 14 residues. Trimming stripped 3 bases from V and 8 bases from J, with 13 bases between. CDR1 is MDHEN and CDR2 is SYDVKM in the germline V gene.

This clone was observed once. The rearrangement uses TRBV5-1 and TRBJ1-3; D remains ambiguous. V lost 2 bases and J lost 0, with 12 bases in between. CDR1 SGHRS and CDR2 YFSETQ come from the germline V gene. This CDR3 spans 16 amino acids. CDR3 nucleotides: TGCGCCAGCAGCTTTTTTGGTGCGGTCTCTGGAAACACCATATATTTT. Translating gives CASSFFGAVSGNTIYF. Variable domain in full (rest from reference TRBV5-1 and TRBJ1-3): KAGVTQTPRYLIKTRGQQVTLSCSPISGHRSVSWYQQTPGQGLQFLFEYFSETQRNKGNFPGRFSGRQFSNSRSEMNVSTLELGDSALYLCASSFFGAVSGNTIYFGEGSWLTVV.

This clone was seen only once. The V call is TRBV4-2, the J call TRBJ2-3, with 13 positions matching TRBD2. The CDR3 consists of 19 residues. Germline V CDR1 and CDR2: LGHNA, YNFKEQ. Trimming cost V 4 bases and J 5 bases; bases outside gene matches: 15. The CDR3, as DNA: TGTGCCAGCAGCCCCTTTAGGAGCCAAACTAGCGGGGGGGGAGATACGCAGTATTTT. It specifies CASSPFRSQTSGGGDTQYF.

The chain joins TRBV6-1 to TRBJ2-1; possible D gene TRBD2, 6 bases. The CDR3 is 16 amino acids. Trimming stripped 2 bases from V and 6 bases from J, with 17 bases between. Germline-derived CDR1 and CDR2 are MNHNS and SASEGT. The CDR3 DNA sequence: TGTGCCAGCAGTGAATTGGGCACAGTGGGGGGCAATGAGCAGTTCTTC. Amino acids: CASSELGTVGGNEQFF.

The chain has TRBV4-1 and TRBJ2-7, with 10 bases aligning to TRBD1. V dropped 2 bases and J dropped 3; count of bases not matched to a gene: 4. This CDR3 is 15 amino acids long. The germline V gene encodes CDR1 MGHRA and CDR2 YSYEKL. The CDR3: CASSQRTGGSYEQYF. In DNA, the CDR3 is TGCGCCAGCAGCCAAAGGACAGGGGGTAGCTACGAGCAGTACTTC.

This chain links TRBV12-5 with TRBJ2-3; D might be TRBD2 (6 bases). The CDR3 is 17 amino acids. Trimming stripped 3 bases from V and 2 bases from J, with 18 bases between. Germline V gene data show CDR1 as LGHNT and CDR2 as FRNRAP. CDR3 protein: CASGFSLRDFVTDTQYF. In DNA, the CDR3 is TGTGCTAGTGGTTTCTCTCTACGGGACTTTGTCACAGATACGCAGTATTTT. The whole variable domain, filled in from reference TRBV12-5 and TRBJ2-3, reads DARVTQTPRHKVTEMGQEVTMRCQPILGHNTVFWYRQTMMQGLELLAYFRNRAPLDDSGMPKDRFSAEMPDATLATLKIQPSEPRDSAVYFCASGFSLRDFVTDTQYFGPGTRLTVL.

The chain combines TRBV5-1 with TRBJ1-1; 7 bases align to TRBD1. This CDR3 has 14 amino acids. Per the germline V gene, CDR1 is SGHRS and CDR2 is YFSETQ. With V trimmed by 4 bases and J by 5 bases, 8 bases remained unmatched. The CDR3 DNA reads TGCGCCAGCAGCCCATCCTCGGGACAGACTGAAGCTTTCTTT. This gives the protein CASSPSSGQTEAFF.

This CDR3 is CASSEAGHAGEKLFF. Here the CDR3 DNA reads TGTGCCAGCAGTGAGGCTGGACATGCCGGTGAAAAACTGTTTTTT. The V gene is TRBV6-1, the J gene TRBJ1-4, with D possibly being TRBD1 (5 bases). Trimming took 3 bases from V and 7 from J, leaving 15 bases between them. The CDR3 totals 15 residues. Germline loops: CDR1 MNHNS, CDR2 SASEGT.

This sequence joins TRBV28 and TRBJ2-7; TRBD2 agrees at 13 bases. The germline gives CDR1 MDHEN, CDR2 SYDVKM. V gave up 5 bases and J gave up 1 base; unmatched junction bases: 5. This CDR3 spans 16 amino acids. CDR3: CASSPSGLAGSYEQYF. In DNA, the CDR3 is TGTGCCAGCAGTCCGTCGGGACTAGCGGGATCCTACGAGCAGTACTTC.

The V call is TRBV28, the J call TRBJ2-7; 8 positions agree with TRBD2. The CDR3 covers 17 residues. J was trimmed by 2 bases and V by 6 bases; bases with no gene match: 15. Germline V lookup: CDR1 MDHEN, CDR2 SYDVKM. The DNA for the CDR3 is TGTGCCAGCAGCCTAAATGCGGCTAGCGGGCCAACCTACGAGCAGTACTTC. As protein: CASSLNAASGPTYEQYF.

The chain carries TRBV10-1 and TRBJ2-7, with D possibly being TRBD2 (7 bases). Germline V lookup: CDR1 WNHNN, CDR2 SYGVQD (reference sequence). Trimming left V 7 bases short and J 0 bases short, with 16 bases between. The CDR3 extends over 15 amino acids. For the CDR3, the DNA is TGCGCCAGCACCCCTAGAGGGGGGGCCTCCTACGAGCAGTACTTC. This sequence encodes CASTPRGGASYEQYF.

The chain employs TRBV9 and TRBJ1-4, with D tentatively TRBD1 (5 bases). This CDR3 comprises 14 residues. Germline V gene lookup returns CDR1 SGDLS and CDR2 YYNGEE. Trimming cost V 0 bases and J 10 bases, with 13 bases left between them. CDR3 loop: CASSVESRDGKLFF. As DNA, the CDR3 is TGTGCCAGCAGCGTAGAGAGCAGGGATGGAAAACTGTTTTTT. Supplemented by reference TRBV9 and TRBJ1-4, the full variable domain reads DSGVTQTPKHLITATGQRVTLRCSPRSGDLSVYWYQQSLDQGLQFLIQYYNGEERAKGNILERFSAQQFPDLHSELNLSSLELGDSALYFCASSVESRDGKLFFGSGTQLSVL.

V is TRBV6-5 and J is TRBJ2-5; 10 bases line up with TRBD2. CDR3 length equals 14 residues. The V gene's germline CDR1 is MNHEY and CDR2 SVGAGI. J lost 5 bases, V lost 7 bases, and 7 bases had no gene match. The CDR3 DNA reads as TGTGCCAGCAAAAGCGGGGGGGCCGTGGAGACCCAGTACTTC. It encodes CASKSGGAVETQYF.

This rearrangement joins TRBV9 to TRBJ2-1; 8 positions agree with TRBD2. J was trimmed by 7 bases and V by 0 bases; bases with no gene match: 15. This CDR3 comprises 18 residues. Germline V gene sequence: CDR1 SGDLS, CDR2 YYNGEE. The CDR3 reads CASSVGGSGTYYTNEQFF. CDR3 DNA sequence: TGTGCCAGCAGCGTAGGGGGTAGCGGGACTTACTACACTAATGAGCAGTTCTTC.

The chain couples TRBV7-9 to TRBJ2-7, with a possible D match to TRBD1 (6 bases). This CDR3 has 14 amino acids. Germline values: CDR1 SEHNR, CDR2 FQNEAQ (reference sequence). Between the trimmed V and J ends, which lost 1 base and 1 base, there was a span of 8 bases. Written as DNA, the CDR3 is TGTGCCAGCAGCTTAGTCGGACAGTCCTACGAGCAGTACTTC. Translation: CASSLVGQSYEQYF. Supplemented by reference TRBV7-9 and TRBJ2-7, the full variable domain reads DTGVSQNPRHKITKRGQNVTFRCDPISEHNRLYWYRQTLGQGPEFLTYFQNEAQLEKSRLLSDRFSAERPKGSFSTLEIQRTEQGDSAMYLCASSLVGQSYEQYFGPGTRLTVT.

In nucleotides, the CDR3 is TGTGCCAGCAGCTTGGGGGGGCCCGGGACAGGGGGGAACACTGAAGCTTTCTTT. Encoded protein: CASSLGGPGTGGNTEAFF. The rearrangement uses TRBV7-2 and TRBJ1-1, with 11 bases matching TRBD1. Germline V gene sequence: CDR1 SGHTA, CDR2 FQGNSA. V was pared by 3 bases and J by 1 base, with 10 bases of the junction left unmatched. CDR3 length: 18 amino acids.

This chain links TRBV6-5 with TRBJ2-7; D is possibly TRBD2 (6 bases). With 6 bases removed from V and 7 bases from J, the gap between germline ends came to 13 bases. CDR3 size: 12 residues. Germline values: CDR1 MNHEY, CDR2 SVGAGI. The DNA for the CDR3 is TGTGCCAGCAGAGCAACTAGCTGGGAGCAGTACTTC. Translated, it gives CASRATSWEQYF.

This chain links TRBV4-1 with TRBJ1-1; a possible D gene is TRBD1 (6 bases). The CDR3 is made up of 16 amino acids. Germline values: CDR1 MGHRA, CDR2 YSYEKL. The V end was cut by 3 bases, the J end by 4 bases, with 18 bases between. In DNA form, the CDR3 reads TGCGCCAGCAGCCAGGTGGATATGGGGGCGACCACTGAAGCTTTCTTT. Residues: CASSQVDMGATTEAFF.

The CDR3 is CASSDYRGGYTF. The DNA for the CDR3 is TGTGCCAGCAGTGACTACAGGGGTGGCTACACCTTC. The V call is TRBV27, the J call TRBJ1-2; 7 bases agree with TRBD1. The CDR3 runs 12 residues. Per the germline V gene, CDR1 is MNHEY and CDR2 is SMNVEV (reference sequence). Trimming at V came to 5 bases and at J to 7 bases, leaving 4 bases not matched to a gene.

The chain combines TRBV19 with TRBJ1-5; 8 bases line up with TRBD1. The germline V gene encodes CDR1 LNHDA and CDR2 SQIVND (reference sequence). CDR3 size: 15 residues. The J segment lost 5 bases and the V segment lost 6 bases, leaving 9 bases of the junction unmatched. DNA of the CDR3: TGTGCCAGTAGCTCTGGACAGGGCAGGCATCAGCCCCAGCATTTT. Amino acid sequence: CASSSGQGRHQPQHF.

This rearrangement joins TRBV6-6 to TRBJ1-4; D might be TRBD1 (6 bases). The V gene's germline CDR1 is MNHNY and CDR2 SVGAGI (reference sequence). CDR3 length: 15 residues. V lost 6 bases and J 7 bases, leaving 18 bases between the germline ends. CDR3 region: CASRELQGGTEKLFF. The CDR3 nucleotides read TGTGCCAGCAGGGAGTTACAGGGCGGTACTGAAAAACTGTTTTTT.

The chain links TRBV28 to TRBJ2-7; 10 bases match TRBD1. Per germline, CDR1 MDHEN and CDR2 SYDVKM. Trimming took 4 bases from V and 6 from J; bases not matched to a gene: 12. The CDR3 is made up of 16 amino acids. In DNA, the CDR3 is TGTGCCAGCAGTTCCACCGTGGGACAGGGGATTTTCGAGCAGTACTTC. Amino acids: CASSSTVGQGIFEQYF.